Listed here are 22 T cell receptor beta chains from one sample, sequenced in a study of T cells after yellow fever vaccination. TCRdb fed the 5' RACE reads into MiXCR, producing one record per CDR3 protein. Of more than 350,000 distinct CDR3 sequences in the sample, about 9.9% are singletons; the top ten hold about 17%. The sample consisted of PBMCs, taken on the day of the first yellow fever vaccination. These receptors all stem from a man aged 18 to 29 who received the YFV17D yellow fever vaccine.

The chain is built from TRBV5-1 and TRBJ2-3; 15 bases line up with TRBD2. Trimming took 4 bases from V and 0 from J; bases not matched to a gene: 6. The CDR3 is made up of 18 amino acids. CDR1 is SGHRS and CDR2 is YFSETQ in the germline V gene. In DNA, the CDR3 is TGCGCCAGCAGCCAGGGACTAGCGGGGGGTGCTAGCACAGATACGCAGTATTTT. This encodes CASSQGLAGGASTDTQYF.

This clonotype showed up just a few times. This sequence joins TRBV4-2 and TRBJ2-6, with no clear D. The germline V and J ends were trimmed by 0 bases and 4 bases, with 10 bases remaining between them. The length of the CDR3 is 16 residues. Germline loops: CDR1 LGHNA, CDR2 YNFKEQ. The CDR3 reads CASSQEGSPGANVLTF. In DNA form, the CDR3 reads TGTGCCAGCAGCCAAGAAGGATCACCAGGGGCCAACGTCCTGACTTTC.

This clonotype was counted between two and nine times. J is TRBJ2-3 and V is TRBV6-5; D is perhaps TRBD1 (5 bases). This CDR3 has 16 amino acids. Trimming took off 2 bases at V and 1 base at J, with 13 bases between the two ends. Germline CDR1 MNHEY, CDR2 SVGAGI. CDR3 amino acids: CASSYTGSWGTDTQYF. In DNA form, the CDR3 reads TGTGCCAGCAGTTACACAGGATCGTGGGGCACAGATACGCAGTATTTT.

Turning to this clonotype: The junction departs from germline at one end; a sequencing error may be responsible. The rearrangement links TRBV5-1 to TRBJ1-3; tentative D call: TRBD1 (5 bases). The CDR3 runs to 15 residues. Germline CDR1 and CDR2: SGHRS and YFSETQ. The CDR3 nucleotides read TGCGCCAGCAGCTTGAGGGACGGACCCGGAAACACGATATATTTT. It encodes CASSLRDGPGNTIYF.

The CDR3 DNA reads TGTGCCAGCAGTTCTCACTGGACCCAGTACTTC. This sequence encodes CASSSHWTQYF. The chain recombines TRBV6-2 or TRBV6-3 with TRBJ2-5; no definite D call. Germline loops: CDR1 MNHEY, CDR2 SVGEGT. The CDR3 is made up of 11 amino acids. Trimming removed 4 bases at V and 7 bases at J, with 7 bases between.

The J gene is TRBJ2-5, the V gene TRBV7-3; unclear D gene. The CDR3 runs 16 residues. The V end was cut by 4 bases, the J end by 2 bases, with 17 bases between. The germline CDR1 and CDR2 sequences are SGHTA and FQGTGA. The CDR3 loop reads CASSSLPGPLQETQYF. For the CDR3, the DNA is TGTGCCAGCAGCTCCCTCCCCGGGCCTTTACAAGAGACCCAGTACTTC.

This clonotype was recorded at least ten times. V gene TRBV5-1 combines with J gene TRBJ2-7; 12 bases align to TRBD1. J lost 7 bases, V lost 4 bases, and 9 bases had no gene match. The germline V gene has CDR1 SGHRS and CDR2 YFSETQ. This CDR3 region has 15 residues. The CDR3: CASSLMGQGAEEQYF. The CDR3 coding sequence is TGCGCCAGCAGCCTCATGGGACAGGGGGCGGAAGAGCAGTACTTC.

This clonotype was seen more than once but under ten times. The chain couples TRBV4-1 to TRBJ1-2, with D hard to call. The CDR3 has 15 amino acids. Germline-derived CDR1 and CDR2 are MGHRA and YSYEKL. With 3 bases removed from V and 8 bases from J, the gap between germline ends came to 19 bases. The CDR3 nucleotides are TGCGCCAGCAGCCAGCCCCAGAGCCTGCTTGTCGGCTACACCTTC. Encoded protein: CASSQPQSLLVGYTF.

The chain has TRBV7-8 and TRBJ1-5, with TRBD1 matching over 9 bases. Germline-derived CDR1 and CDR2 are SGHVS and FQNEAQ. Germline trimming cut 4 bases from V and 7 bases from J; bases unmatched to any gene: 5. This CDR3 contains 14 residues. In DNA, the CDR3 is TGTGCCAGCAGCTACTACAGGGGGCAGCAGCCCCAGCATTTT. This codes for CASSYYRGQQPQHF.

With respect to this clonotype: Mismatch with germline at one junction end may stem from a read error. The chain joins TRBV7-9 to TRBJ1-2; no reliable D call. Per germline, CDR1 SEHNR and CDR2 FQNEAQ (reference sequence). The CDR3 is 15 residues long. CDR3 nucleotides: TGTGCCAGCACCTTACTTGGAGTTCCCCAGGATGGCTACACCTTC. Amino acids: CASTLLGVPQDGYTF.

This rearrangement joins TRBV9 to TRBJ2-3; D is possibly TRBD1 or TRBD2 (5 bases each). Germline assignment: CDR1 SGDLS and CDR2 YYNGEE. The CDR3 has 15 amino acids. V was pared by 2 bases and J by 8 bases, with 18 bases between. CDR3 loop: CASSVERDHPSTQYF. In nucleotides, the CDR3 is TGTGCCAGCAGCGTCGAGAGGGACCACCCCAGTACGCAGTATTTT.

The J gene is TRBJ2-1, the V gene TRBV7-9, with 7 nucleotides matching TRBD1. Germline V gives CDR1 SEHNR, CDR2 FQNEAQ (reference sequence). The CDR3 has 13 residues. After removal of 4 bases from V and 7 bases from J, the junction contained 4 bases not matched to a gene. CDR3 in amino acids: CASSSRGRNEQFF. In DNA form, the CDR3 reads TGTGCCAGCAGCTCGAGGGGGCGGAATGAGCAGTTCTTC. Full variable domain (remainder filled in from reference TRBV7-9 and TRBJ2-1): DTGVSQNPRHKITKRGQNVTFRCDPISEHNRLYWYRQTLGQGPEFLTYFQNEAQLEKSRLLSDRFSAERPKGSFSTLEIQRTEQGDSAMYLCASSSRGRNEQFFGPGTRLTVL.

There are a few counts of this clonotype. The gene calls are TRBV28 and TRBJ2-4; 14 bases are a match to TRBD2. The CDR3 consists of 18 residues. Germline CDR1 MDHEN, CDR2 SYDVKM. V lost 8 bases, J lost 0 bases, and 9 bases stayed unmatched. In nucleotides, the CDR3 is TGTGCCAGCCGTAAGGGACTAGCGGGGGACCTAGCCAAAAACATTCAGTACTTC. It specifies CASRKGLAGDLAKNIQYF. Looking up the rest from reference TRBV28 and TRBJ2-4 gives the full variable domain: DVKVTQSSRYLVKRTGEKVFLECVQDMDHENMFWYRQDPGLGLRLIYFSYDVKMKEKGDIPEGYSVSREKKERFSLILESASTNQTSMYLCASRKGLAGDLAKNIQYFGAGTRLSVL.

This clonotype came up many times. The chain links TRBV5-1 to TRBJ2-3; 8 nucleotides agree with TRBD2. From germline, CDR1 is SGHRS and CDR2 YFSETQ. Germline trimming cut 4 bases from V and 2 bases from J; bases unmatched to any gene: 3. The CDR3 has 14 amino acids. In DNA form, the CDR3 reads TGCGCCAGCAGCCTGACTAGCGCCACAGATACGCAGTATTTT. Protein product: CASSLTSATDTQYF.

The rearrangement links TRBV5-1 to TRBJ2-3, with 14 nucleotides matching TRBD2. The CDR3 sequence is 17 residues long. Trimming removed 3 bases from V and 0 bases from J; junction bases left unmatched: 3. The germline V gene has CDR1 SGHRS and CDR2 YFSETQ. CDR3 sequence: CASSWGLAGVSTDTQYF. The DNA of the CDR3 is TGCGCCAGCAGCTGGGGACTAGCGGGGGTTAGCACAGATACGCAGTATTTT.

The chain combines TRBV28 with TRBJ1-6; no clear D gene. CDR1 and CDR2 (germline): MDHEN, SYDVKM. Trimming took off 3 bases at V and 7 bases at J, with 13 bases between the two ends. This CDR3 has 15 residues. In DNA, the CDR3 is TGTGCCAGCAGTTTCCCCGATTTGACAAATTCACCCCTCCACTTT. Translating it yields CASSFPDLTNSPLHF. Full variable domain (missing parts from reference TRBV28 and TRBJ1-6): DVKVTQSSRYLVKRTGEKVFLECVQDMDHENMFWYRQDPGLGLRLIYFSYDVKMKEKGDIPEGYSVSREKKERFSLILESASTNQTSMYLCASSFPDLTNSPLHFGNGTRLTVT.

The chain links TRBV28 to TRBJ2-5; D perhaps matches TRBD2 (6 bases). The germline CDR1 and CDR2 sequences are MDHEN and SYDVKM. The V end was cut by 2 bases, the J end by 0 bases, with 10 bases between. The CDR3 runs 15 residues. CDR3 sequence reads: CASSLGSGHQETQYF. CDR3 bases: TGTGCCAGCAGTTTAGGCAGCGGGCACCAAGAGACCCAGTACTTC.

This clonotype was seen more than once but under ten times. The chain's CDR3 is CASSPRPLLRDRNTGELFF. The DNA of the CDR3 is TGCGCCAGCAGCCCCAGACCCCTCCTGCGGGACAGAAACACCGGGGAGCTGTTTTTT. The gene calls are TRBV4-1 and TRBJ2-2, with TRBD1 as a possible D gene (7 bases). Germline CDR1 reads MGHRA; CDR2 reads YSYEKL. The CDR3 extends over 19 amino acids. The germline V and J ends were trimmed by 4 bases and 2 bases, with 23 bases remaining between them.

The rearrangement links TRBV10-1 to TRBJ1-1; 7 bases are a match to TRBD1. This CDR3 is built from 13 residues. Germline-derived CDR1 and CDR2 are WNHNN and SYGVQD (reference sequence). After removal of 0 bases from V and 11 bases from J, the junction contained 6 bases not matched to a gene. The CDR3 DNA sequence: TGCGCCAGCAGTGAGTCGACTCCGACAGGGGCTTTCTTT. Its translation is CASSESTPTGAFF.

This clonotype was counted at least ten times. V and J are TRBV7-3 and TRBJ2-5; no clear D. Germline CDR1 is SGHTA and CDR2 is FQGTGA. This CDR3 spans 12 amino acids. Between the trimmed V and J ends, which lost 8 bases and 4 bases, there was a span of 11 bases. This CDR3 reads CASGEVGETQYF. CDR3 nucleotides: TGTGCCAGCGGCGAGGTTGGAGAGACCCAGTACTTC.

CDR3: CATSDGQTYEQYF. In DNA form, the CDR3 reads TGTGCCACCAGTGACGGACAGACCTACGAGCAGTACTTC. The V gene is TRBV24-1, the J gene TRBJ2-7, with D possibly matching TRBD1 (6 bases). Germline V gives CDR1 KGHDR, CDR2 SFDVKD. The CDR3 contains 13 residues. The V end lost 4 bases, the J end lost 2 bases, and 8 bases lay between the germline ends.

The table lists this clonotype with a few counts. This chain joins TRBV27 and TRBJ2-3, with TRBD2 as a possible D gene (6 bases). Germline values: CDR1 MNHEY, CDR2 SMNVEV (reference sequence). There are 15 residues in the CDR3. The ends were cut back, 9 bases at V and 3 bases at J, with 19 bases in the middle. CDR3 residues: CASDFRDSKTDTQYF. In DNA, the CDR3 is TGTGCCAGTGATTTCCGGGACTCTAAAACAGATACGCAGTATTTT.